The following is a T cell receptor (beta chain) sequence with its context. Its antigen remains unknown. The record originates from a study of shared clonotypes between healthy human individuals. Sorted-subset replicate PCRs used 200 ng of genomic DNA. This amount corresponded to some 32,000 T cell genomes. Sequencing was performed with immunoSEQ multiplex PCR; in TCRdb, only in-frame clones are kept and a portion is missing. Among under 1,900,000 clones, 97% to 99% were seen once, and the ten largest hold roughly 0.36%. Study-wide results and caveats: Memory subsets had estimated richness that was generally smaller than that of naive subsets. Between a handful of donors, naive CD4 clonotypes were shared at a level of around 4.8%. A small donor pool kept down the genetic and exposure-history diversity that was represented.

The sequenced material came from naive CD4+ T cells sorted from blood. Sample subset: CD45RA+ positively selected. This receptor was identified in a man between 25 and 39 years old in good health.

Here the CDR3 reads CASSANSGGLTYEQYF. In nucleotides, the CDR3 is TGTGCCAGCAGCGCCAATTCAGGGGGGCTCACCTACGAGCAGTACTTC. The chain carries TRBV9 and TRBJ2-7; maybe TRBD1 (7 bases). This CDR3 region has 16 residues. Trimming stripped 3 bases from V and 2 bases from J, with 18 bases between. Germline V gene data show CDR1 as SGDLS and CDR2 as YYNGEE. The full variable domain, rest sourced from reference TRBV9 and TRBJ2-7, is DSGVTQTPKHLITATGQRVTLRCSPRSGDLSVYWYQQSLDQGLQFLIQYYNGEERAKGNILERFSAQQFPDLHSELNLSSLELGDSALYFCASSANSGGLTYEQYFGPGTRLTVT.